These T cell receptor beta chains were read from a single sample in a study of blood T cells in healthy people across ages. TCRdb reprocessed the 5' RACE reads with MiXCR, giving one entry per CDR3 protein. Of about 570,000 distinct CDR3 sequences in the sample, 25% to 30% were seen once. The sequenced material came from blood. Receptor source: a woman between 65 and 79 years old in good health. CDR3s include the opening cysteine and the closing phenylalanine or tryptophan. D genes are given only for firm matches. Clone size is not always given. Where it is, it says once, few, many or a class for expanded clones.

>few|TRBJ1-5|TRBV6-6|.
TGTGCCAGCAGTCCGGACAGTAGCAATCAGCCCCAGCATTTT
CASSPDSSNQPQHF
>.|TRBJ1-1|TRBV20-1|.
TGCAGTGCTAGAGATCTGTACACTGAAGCTTTCTTT
CSARDLYTEAFF
>.|TRBJ1-6|TRBV6-2/TRBV6-3|.
TGTGCCAGCCAGGACGAAACGACTTCACCCCTCCACTTT
CASQDETTSPLHF
>few|TRBJ2-1|TRBV24-1|.
TGTGCCACGAGCACCAGGGGCTCCTACAATGAGCAGTTCTTC
CATSTRGSYNEQFF
>once|TRBJ1-5|TRBV6-1|.
TGTGCCAGCAGTATAGAGGCCGGCAATCAGCCCCAGCATTTT
CASSIEAGNQPQHF
>.|TRBJ1-2|TRBV7-9|.
TGTGCCAGCAGCCTTCAGGGCGGATCTGGGGGCTACACCTTC
CASSLQGGSGGYTF
>few|TRBJ2-5|TRBV5-1|.
TGCGCCAGCAGTCCGATATCGACGGGAGAGACCCAGTACTTC
CASSPISTGETQYF
>.|TRBJ1-2|TRBV29-1|.
TGCAGCGTACTCCTTTTGGGACATCTTAACTATGGCTACACCTTC
CSVLLLGHLNYGYTF
>few|TRBJ2-1|TRBV3-1|.
TGTGCCAGCAGTCAATTAGGGGCGGGTAAGAATGAGCAGTTCTTC
CASSQLGAGKNEQFF
>few|TRBJ2-5|TRBV4-2|TRBD1
TGTGCCAGCAGCCATGGGACAGCGGAAAGGGAGACCCAGTACTTC
CASSHGTAERETQYF
>few|TRBJ1-4|TRBV4-1|TRBD1
TGCGCCAGCAGCCAAGATGGGGACAGGGGGGAAAAACTGTTTTTT
CASSQDGDRGEKLFF
>.|TRBJ2-7|TRBV20-1|.
TGCAGTGCTAGGGGCAGCTTAAGCTCCTACGAGCAGTACTTC
CSARGSLSSYEQYF
>.|TRBJ2-3|TRBV5-1|.
TGCGCCAGCACCAAAGGAGGGGTTGCAGATACGCAGTATTTT
CASTKGGVADTQYF
>few|TRBJ2-2|TRBV6-2/TRBV6-3|.
TGTGCCAGCAGTTACGGCAGGGGATACACCGGGGAGCTGTTTTTT
CASSYGRGYTGELFF
>.|TRBJ1-1|TRBV6-2/TRBV6-3|.
TGTGCCAGCAGTTCGCGTACACTGAACACTGAAGCTTCCTTT
CASSSRTLNTEASF
>few|TRBJ1-1|TRBV11-3|.
TGTGCCAGCAGCCGTCGTCTGGACAGTCTTTCGACTCAAGCTTTCTTT
CASSRRLDSLSTQAFF
>.|TRBJ2-5|TRBV9|TRBD2
TGTGCCAGCAGCTCCGGACTAGCGGGTTCTCACAGGGAGACCCAGTACTTC
CASSSGLAGSHRETQYF
>.|TRBJ2-5|TRBV7-8|TRBD2
TGTGCCAGCAGCGGAACTCTAGCGGGGGGCGGAGAGACCCAGTACTTC
CASSGTLAGGGETQYF
>.|TRBJ1-1|TRBV29-1|.
TGCAGCTCGACTAGGGGAGTGGGCACTGAAGCTTTCTTT
CSSTRGVGTEAFF
>.|TRBJ2-5|TRBV12-5|.
TGTGCTAGTGGTTTCTTGCAGGGCCCCCAAGAGACCCAGTACTTC
CASGFLQGPQETQYF
>few|TRBJ2-2|TRBV5-1|.
TGCGCCAGCAGCTTTTTACCGAACACCGGGGAGCTGTTTTTT
CASSFLPNTGELFF
>.|TRBJ1-4|TRBV4-3|TRBD1
TGCGCCAGCAGCCGGGAGGGGGCGCGGGAAAAACTGTTTTTT
CASSREGAREKLFF
>few|TRBJ1-1|TRBV7-2|.
TGTGCCAGCAGCCCCAAAACTGAAGCTTTCTTT
CASSPKTEAFF
>.|TRBJ2-5|TRBV4-1|.
TGCGCCAGCAGCCAAGTTTCTTCACAAGAGACCCAGTACTTC
CASSQVSSQETQYF
>.|TRBJ2-7|TRBV7-6|.
TGTGCCAGCAGCTTAGGTTCGAGAAAGGAGCAGTACTTC
CASSLGSRKEQYF
>.|TRBJ1-5|TRBV29-1|.
TGCAGCGTGATACAGGGTGGGGACCAGCCCCAGCATTTT
CSVIQGGDQPQHF
>.|TRBJ2-5|TRBV7-2|TRBD1
TGTGCCTGCAGCCCCGGACAGGGACAGACCCAGTACTTC
CACSPGQGQTQYF
>many|TRBJ2-5|TRBV5-6|TRBD1
TGTGCCAGCAGTCGCGACAGGGAAGAGACCCAGTACTTC
CASSRDREETQYF
>few|TRBJ1-1|TRBV9|.
TGTGCCAGCAGCGGAGGCCGTCTCTCGTCTGAAGCTTTCTTT
CASSGGRLSSEAFF
>few|TRBJ2-6|TRBV6-5|.
TGTGCCAGCAGTTACTCTTCCAGCTCTGGGGCCAACGTCCTGACTTTC
CASSYSSSSGANVLTF
>few|TRBJ2-1|TRBV19|.
TGTGCCAGTAGTAGGCGTAACAATGAGCAGTTCTTC
CASSRRNNEQFF
>.|TRBJ1-2|TRBV4-1|.
TGCGCCAGCAGCCAAGAATGGGACCCCGCTGGGGGTGGCTACACCTTC
CASSQEWDPAGGGYTF
>.|TRBJ2-3|TRBV20-1|.
TGCAGTGCTCTGGCGGGGCCTAGCACAGATACGCAGTATTTT
CSALAGPSTDTQYF
>few|TRBJ2-6|TRBV7-2|.
TGTGCCAGCAGCTCATTCTACTCTGGGGCCAACGTCCTGACTTTC
CASSSFYSGANVLTF
>.|TRBJ2-1|TRBV12-3/TRBV12-4|TRBD1
TGTGCCAGCAGCCTTGGACAGGGTACTCGGAATGAGCAGTTCTTC
CASSLGQGTRNEQFF